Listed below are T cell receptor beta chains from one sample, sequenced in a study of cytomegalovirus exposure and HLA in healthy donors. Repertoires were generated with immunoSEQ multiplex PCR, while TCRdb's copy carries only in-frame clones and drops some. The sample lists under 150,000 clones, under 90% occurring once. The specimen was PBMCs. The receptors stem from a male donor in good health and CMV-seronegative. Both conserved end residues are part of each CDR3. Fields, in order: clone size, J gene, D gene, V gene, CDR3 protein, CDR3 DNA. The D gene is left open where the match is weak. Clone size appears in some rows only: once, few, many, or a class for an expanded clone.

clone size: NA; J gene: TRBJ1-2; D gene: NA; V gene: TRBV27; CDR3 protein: CASSLAGGGTYGYTF; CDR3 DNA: TGTGCCAGCAGTTTGGCAGGAGGAGGTACCTATGGCTACACCTTC
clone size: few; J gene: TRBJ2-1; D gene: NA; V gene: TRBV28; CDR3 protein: CASSLGGSGTYNEQFF; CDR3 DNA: TGTGCCAGCAGTTTGGGTGGGAGTGGGACCTACAATGAGCAGTTCTTC
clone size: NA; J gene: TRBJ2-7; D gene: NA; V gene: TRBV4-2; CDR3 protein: CASSQVQGLPYEQYF; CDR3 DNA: TGTGCCAGCAGCCAAGTACAGGGCCTACCCTACGAGCAGTACTTC
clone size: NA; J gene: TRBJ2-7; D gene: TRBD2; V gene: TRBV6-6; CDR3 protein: CASSFTLSGRYEQYF; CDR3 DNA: TGTGCCAGCAGCTTTACTTTGAGCGGGAGGTACGAGCAGTACTTC
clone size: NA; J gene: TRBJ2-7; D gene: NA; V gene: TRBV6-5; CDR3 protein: CASSYAGIHYEQYF; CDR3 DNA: TGTGCCAGCAGTTACGCCGGGATCCACTACGAGCAGTACTTC
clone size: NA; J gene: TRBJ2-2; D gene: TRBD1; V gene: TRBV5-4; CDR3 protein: CASRPGTGGTGELFF; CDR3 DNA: TGTGCCAGCAGGCCCGGGACAGGGGGCACCGGGGAGCTGTTTTTT
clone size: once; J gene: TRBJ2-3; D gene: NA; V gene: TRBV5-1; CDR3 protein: CASSPGDLAGTDTQYF; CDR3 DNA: TGCGCCAGCAGCCCGGGTGACCTGGCGGGCACAGATACGCAGTATTTT
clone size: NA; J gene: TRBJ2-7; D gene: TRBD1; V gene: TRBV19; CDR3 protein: CASSEDREEEQYF; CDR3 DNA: TGTGCCAGTAGTGAGGACAGGGAGGAAGAGCAGTACTTC
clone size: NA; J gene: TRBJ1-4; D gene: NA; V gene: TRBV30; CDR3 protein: CAGGTADEKLFF; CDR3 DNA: TGTGCTGGCGGGACCGCAGACGAAAAACTGTTTTTT
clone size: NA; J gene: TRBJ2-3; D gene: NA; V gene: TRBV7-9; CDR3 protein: CASSFTGSPTDTQYF; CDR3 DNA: TGTGCCAGCAGTTTTACAGGTTCCCCCACAGATACGCAGTATTTT
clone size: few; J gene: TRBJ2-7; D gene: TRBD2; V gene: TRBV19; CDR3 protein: CASSLAGLSNEQYF; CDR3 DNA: TGTGCCAGTAGTCTAGCGGGACTCTCCAACGAGCAGTACTTC
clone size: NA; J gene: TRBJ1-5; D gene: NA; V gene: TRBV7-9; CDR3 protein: CASSSQVGQPQHF; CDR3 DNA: TGTGCCAGCAGCTCACAGGTGGGTCAGCCCCAGCATTTT
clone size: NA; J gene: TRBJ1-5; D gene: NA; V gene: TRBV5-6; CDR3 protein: CASSLWNRDQPQHF; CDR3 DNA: TGTGCCAGCAGCTTGTGGAACAGGGATCAGCCCCAGCATTTT